One and the same sample provided the 27 T cell receptor beta chains below, sequenced in a study of T cells expressing NK-cell markers. TCRdb re-called the 5' RACE reads and gives one entry per CDR3 protein, without DNA. This listing includes approximately 420,000 distinct CDR3 sequences. The sequenced sample consisted of blood T cells: a sorted CD56 or NKG2C T cell subset, CD4+ or CD8+ T cells, or bulk PBMC T cells (not recorded which). These receptors were obtained from a woman aged 50 to 60 in good health.

The CDR3 sequence is CASRNSGGGEGLFF. V is TRBV6-5 and J is TRBJ2-1; TCRdb calls TRBD1, which cannot be checked without DNA. The CDR3 is 14 residues long. CDR1 is MNHEY, CDR2 SVGAGI, per germline.

The chain links TRBV19 to TRBJ1-5; absent DNA, TCRdb's TRBD1 call cannot be checked. The germline CDR1 and CDR2 sequences are LNHDA and SQIVND (reference sequence). The CDR3 totals 14 residues. CDR3 sequence: CASSSSGRLQPQHF.

This sequence joins TRBV6-5 and TRBJ2-3; the TRBD2 assignment by TCRdb is unverifiable without DNA. Germline lookup yields CDR1 MNHEY and CDR2 SVGAGI. This CDR3 has 13 residues. This CDR3 reads CASAGGRTDTQYF.

The V call is TRBV5-1, the J call TRBJ2-4; the TRBD2 assignment by TCRdb is unverifiable without DNA. Germline CDR1 SGHRS, CDR2 YFSETQ. The CDR3 is made up of 13 amino acids. The CDR3 reads CASKEGGKNIQYF.

The V and J genes are TRBV20-1 and TRBJ1-1; TCRdb outputs TRBD1, but without DNA this stays unchecked. The CDR3 runs to 11 residues. The germline gives CDR1 DFQATT, CDR2 SNEGSKA (reference sequence). The CDR3 spells CSARQQGRAFF.

V usage is TRBV19 and J usage is TRBJ2-1; TCRdb proposes TRBD1, but this gene call is untestable without DNA. The CDR3 contains 15 residues. Germline-derived CDR1 and CDR2 are LNHDA and SQIVND (reference sequence). CDR3 residues: CASIPDRGSYNEQFF.

The chain is built from TRBV10-3 and TRBJ1-1; TCRdb selects TRBD1, and the lack of DNA leaves this call unchecked. Germline CDR1 and CDR2: ENHRY and SYGVKD. This CDR3 is 13 amino acids long. This CDR3 reads CAITDRGRTEAFF.

The chain couples TRBV20-1 to TRBJ2-1; with no DNA, the TCRdb D assignment of TRBD2 cannot be verified. CDR1 and CDR2 from the germline V gene are DFQATT and SNEGSKA (reference sequence). This CDR3 has 16 amino acids. This CDR3 reads CSALPSGRVPYNEQFF.

The J gene is TRBJ2-7, the V gene TRBV7-9; the TCRdb D gene call, TRBD2, has no DNA to confirm it. This CDR3 has 15 residues. Germline-derived CDR1 and CDR2 are SEHNR and FQNEAQ (reference sequence). This CDR3 is CASSSGPANLYEQYF.

This CDR3 reads CASSWGTSYEQYF. The chain joins TRBV7-2 to TRBJ2-7; there is no DNA to check the TCRdb D call of TRBD2. Germline lookup yields CDR1 SGHTA and CDR2 FQGNSA. The CDR3 runs to 13 residues.

The V gene is TRBV29-1, the J gene TRBJ2-3; the TCRdb call, TRBD2, lacks DNA for checking. The germline V gene encodes CDR1 SQVTM and CDR2 ANQGSEA. The CDR3 covers 12 residues. The CDR3 region is CSVYLAGDTQYF.

The chain links TRBV12-3 or TRBV12-4 to TRBJ2-7; TCRdb gives TRBD2 as the D gene, but with no DNA this cannot be confirmed. CDR3 length: 14 residues. The CDR3 spells CASSLGDSSYEQYF.

The chain uses TRBV5-6 and TRBJ2-5. CDR1 is SGHDT and CDR2 is YYEEEE in the germline V gene. CDR3 length: 15 amino acids. The chain's CDR3 is CASSLLWGSEETQYF.

The gene calls are TRBV7-8 and TRBJ2-7; as DNA is missing, the TRBD1 call by TCRdb cannot be tested. Germline assignment: CDR1 SGHVS and CDR2 FQNEAQ. The CDR3 is 15 residues long. CDR3 loop: CASSSSQGISYEQYF.

This rearrangement joins TRBV5-1 to TRBJ2-1; the D call of TRBD2 rests on TCRdb alone, since no DNA is present to check it. This CDR3 region has 15 residues. Germline lookup yields CDR1 SGHRS and CDR2 YFSETQ. The CDR3 loop reads CASSVSGSSINEQFF.

The chain combines TRBV5-6 with TRBJ2-6; checking the TCRdb D call of TRBD1 is not possible without DNA. The germline CDR1 and CDR2 sequences are SGHDT and YYEEEE. The CDR3 loop spans 17 amino acids. The chain's CDR3 is CASSLVGQGTGANVLTF.

The chain combines TRBV29-1 with TRBJ2-1; lacking DNA, the TRBD1 call made by TCRdb goes unchecked. The CDR3 extends over 15 amino acids. Germline V gene data show CDR1 as SQVTM and CDR2 as ANQGSEA. CDR3 loop: CSVDAGGSSYNEQFF.

The chain recombines TRBV4-1 with TRBJ2-1; the D gene TCRdb calls, TRBD2, cannot be checked with no DNA. Germline V gives CDR1 MGHRA, CDR2 YSYEKL. The CDR3 consists of 19 residues. This CDR3 is CASSQSGALGTSYGNEQFF.

The chain joins TRBV6-2 or TRBV6-3 to TRBJ2-7; TCRdb reports TRBD2, a call that lacks DNA to check it against. The germline V gene has CDR1 MNHEY and CDR2 SVGEGT. The CDR3 sequence is 14 residues long. CDR3: CASSEGPLVLEQYF.

The CDR3 here is CASSIRGSSYNEQFF. The chain employs TRBV7-2 and TRBJ2-1. Germline V gene sequence: CDR1 SGHTA, CDR2 FQGNSA. This CDR3 is 15 amino acids long.

This CDR3 reads CASSGPALNTDTQYF. V gene TRBV9 combines with J gene TRBJ2-3; TCRdb's D call of TRBD2 is untestable without DNA. CDR3 length: 15 amino acids. Germline loops: CDR1 SGDLS, CDR2 YYNGEE.

The CDR3 protein is CAISEFGGSGYNEQFF. The chain combines TRBV10-3 with TRBJ2-1; the D gene TCRdb calls, TRBD2, cannot be checked with no DNA. CDR3 length: 16 amino acids. Germline-derived CDR1 and CDR2 are ENHRY and SYGVKD.

This chain links TRBV7-9 with TRBJ2-2. The CDR3 covers 14 residues. Germline V lookup: CDR1 SEHNR, CDR2 FQNEAQ (reference sequence). The CDR3 loop is CASSLERSTGELFF.

The chain uses TRBV24-1 and TRBJ2-1. From germline, CDR1 is KGHDR and CDR2 SFDVKD. This CDR3 spans 16 amino acids. CDR3 loop: CATSDLTAGSYNEQFF.

The rearrangement links TRBV20-1 to TRBJ2-3; TCRdb's D call, TRBD1, is unchecked because there is no DNA. The CDR3 has 16 residues. Germline V gives CDR1 DFQATT, CDR2 SNEGSKA (reference sequence). The CDR3 reads CSARAATGGLTDTQYF.

The rearrangement uses TRBV11-2 and TRBJ2-1; TCRdb selects TRBD1, and the lack of DNA leaves this call unchecked. This CDR3 spans 13 amino acids. CDR1 SGHAT and CDR2 FQNNGV come from the germline V gene. This chain's CDR3 is CASSLGGSGEQFF.

The chain is built from TRBV24-1 and TRBJ2-2. The V gene's germline CDR1 is KGHDR and CDR2 SFDVKD. The CDR3 covers 14 residues. The CDR3 here is CATSAEAATGELFF.